Shown below are 8 T cell receptor beta chains from a single sample sequenced in a study of blood T cell repertoires in COVID-19. Measured with immunoSEQ multiplex PCR; TCRdb has only the in-frame clones, and not every one. The data contain hundreds of thousands of clones, about 90% of them singletons. The specimen sequenced was PBMCs or T cells enriched from blood (not recorded which). The origin of the receptors is a woman aged 25 to 45 who had recovered from COVID-19.

This clone occurred once. The chain employs TRBV28 and TRBJ1-4; the D gene is possibly TRBD1 (5 bases). Trimming shortened V by 6 bases and J by 5 bases, and 10 bases separated the two germline ends. The CDR3 contains 13 residues. Germline CDR1 MDHEN, CDR2 SYDVKM. The CDR3, as DNA: TGTGCCAGCAGCCGAGACAGAAATGAAAAACTGTTTTTT. Encoded protein: CASSRDRNEKLFF.

Comment on this clone: Other DNA variants within this sample encode the same CDR3. This rearrangement joins TRBV19 to TRBJ1-5; a weak D match, TRBD1 (6 bases). Germline loops: CDR1 LNHDA, CDR2 SQIVND (reference sequence). The CDR3 has 12 amino acids. V lost 8 bases and J 5 bases, leaving 10 bases between the germline ends. The CDR3 nucleotides are TGTGCCAGTTCGACAGGCTATCAGCCCCAGCATTTT. The encoded protein is CASSTGYQPQHF.

V gene TRBV9 combines with J gene TRBJ2-6; D is unresolved. V was clipped by 0 bases and J by 1 base, with 8 bases between them. This CDR3 spans 16 amino acids. Germline loops: CDR1 SGDLS, CDR2 YYNGEE. Written as DNA, the CDR3 is TGTGCCAGCAGCGTAGTCCCGGGTTCTGGGGCCAACGTCCTGACTTTC. Protein sequence: CASSVVPGSGANVLTF.

The chain has TRBV3-1 (or the pseudogene TRBV3-2) and TRBJ1-6; D ambiguous. The CDR3 has 16 amino acids. CDR1 and CDR2 from the germline V gene are LGHDT and YNNKEL (reference sequence). Trimming left V 0 bases short and J 6 bases short, with 12 bases between. CDR3 nucleotides: TGTGCCAGCAGCCAAGATCACGGTATCACTAATTCACCCCTCCACTTT. Its translation: CASSQDHGITNSPLHF.

This rearrangement joins TRBV19 to TRBJ2-7; 7 bases line up with TRBD1. This CDR3 is built from 13 residues. The V gene's germline CDR1 is LNHDA and CDR2 SQIVND (reference sequence). V lost 8 bases and J lost 5; bases outside the gene matches: 9. The CDR3 is CASAWTGAHEQYF. CDR3 bases: TGTGCCAGTGCTTGGACAGGCGCACACGAGCAGTACTTC.

V is TRBV28 and J is TRBJ2-5; 7 bases line up with TRBD2. V dropped 8 bases and J dropped 1; count of bases not matched to a gene: 13. CDR3 size: 16 residues. Germline V gives CDR1 MDHEN, CDR2 SYDVKM. The CDR3 loop reads CASGRFEAGPQETQYF. For the CDR3, the DNA is TGTGCCAGCGGCCGGTTTGAAGCGGGGCCCCAAGAGACCCAGTACTTC.

The CDR3 here is CASSESGGGDWGYEQYF. The CDR3 DNA is TGCGCCAGCAGTGAGTCGGGGGGAGGGGATTGGGGATACGAGCAGTACTTC. This chain joins TRBV10-1 and TRBJ2-7; 7 nucleotides line up with TRBD2. V lost 0 bases and J lost 4; bases outside the gene matches: 12. Germline V gene data show CDR1 as WNHNN and CDR2 as SYGVQD (reference sequence). CDR3 size: 17 residues.

This clone was seen just once. This sequence joins TRBV7-2 and TRBJ1-1; possibly TRBD1 for D (5 bases). The V end lost 5 bases, the J end lost 4 bases, and 14 bases lay between the germline ends. From germline, CDR1 is SGHTA and CDR2 FQGNSA. The CDR3 has 14 amino acids. CDR3 nucleotides: TGTGCCAGCAGCCCCGGGCGGGGGAGCACTGAAGCTTTCTTT. Encoded protein: CASSPGRGSTEAFF.